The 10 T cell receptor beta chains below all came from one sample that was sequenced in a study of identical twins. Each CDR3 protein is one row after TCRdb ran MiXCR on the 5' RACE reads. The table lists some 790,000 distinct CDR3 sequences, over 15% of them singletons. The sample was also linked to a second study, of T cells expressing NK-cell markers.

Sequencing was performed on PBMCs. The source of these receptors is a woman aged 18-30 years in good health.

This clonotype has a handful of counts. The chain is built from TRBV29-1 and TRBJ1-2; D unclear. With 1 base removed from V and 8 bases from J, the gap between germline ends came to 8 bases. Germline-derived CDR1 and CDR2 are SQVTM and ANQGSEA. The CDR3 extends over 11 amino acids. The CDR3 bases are TGCAGCGTTGAAGCAGGACCCGGCTACACCTTC. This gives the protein CSVEAGPGYTF.

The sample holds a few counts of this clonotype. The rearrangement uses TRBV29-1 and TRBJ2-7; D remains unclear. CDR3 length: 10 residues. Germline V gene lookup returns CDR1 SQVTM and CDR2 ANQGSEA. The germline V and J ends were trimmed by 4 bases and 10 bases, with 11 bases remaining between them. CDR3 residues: CSVVWARQYF. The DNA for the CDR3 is TGCAGCGTTGTTTGGGCCCGACAGTACTTC.

CDR3 sequence (DNA): TGTGCCTCTTCTGGACAGGTGGACTACAATGAGCAGTTCTTC. Its translation is CASSGQVDYNEQFF. The chain joins TRBV10-3 to TRBJ2-1; 7 bases match TRBD1. In germline, CDR1 is ENHRY, CDR2 SYGVKD. The CDR3 loop spans 14 amino acids. With 11 bases clipped from V and 3 bases from J, the junction kept 10 bases outside the gene matches.

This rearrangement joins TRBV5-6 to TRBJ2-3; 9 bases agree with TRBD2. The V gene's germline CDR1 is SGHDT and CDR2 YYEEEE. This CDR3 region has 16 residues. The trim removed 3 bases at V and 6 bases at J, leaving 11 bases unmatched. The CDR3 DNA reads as TGTGCCAGCAGCTCCGGGCGGGGGGGCCCCGGTGATACGCAGTATTTT. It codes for CASSSGRGGPGDTQYF. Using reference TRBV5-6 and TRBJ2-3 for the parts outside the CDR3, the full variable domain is DAGVTQSPTHLIKTRGQQVTLRCSPKSGHDTVSWYQQALGQGPQFIFQYYEEEERQRGNFPDRFSGHQFPNYSSELNVNALLLGDSALYLCASSSGRGGPGDTQYFGPGTRLTVL.

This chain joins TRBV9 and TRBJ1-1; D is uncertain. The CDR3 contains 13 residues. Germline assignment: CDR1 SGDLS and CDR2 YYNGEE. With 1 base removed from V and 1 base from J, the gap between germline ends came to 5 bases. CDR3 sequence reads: CASSVQTNTEAFF. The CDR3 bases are TGTGCCAGCAGCGTACAGACGAACACTGAAGCTTTCTTT.

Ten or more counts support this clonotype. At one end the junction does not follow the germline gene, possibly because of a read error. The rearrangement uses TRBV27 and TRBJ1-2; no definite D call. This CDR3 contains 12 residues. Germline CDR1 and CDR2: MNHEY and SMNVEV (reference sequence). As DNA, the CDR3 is TGTGCCAGCAGTCTATCGGGGAACGGCTACACCTTC. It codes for CASSLSGNGYTF.

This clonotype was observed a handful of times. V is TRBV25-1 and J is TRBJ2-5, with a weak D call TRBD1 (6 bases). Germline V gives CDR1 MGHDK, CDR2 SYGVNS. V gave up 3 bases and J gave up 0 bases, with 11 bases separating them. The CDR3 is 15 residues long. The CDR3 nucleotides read TGTGCCAGCAGTGAGACAGGAAGACACCAAGAGACCCAGTACTTC. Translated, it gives CASSETGRHQETQYF.

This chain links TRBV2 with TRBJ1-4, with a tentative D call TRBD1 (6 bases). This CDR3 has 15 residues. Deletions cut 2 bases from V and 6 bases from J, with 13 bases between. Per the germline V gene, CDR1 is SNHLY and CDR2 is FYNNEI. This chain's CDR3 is CASSERGRGYEKLFF. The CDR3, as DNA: TGTGCCAGCAGTGAACGCGGCAGGGGATATGAAAAACTGTTTTTT.

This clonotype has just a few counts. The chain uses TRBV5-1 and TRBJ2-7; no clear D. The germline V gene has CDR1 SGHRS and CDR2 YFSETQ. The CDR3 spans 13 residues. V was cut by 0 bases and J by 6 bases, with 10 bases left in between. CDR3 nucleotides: TGCGCCAGCAGCTTGGACCACACCCGCGAGCAGTACTTC. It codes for CASSLDHTREQYF. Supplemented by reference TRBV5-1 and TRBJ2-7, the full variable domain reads KAGVTQTPRYLIKTRGQQVTLSCSPISGHRSVSWYQQTPGQGLQFLFEYFSETQRNKGNFPGRFSGRQFSNSRSEMNVSTLELGDSALYLCASSLDHTREQYFGPGTRLTVT.

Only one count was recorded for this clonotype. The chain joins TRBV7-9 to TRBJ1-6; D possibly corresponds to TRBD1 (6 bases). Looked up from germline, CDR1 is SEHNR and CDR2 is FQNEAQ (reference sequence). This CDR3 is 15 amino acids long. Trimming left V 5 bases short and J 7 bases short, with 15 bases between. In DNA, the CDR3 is TGTGCCAGCAGCGGGCCGTCGAGGGGGAATTCACCCCTCCACTTT. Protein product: CASSGPSRGNSPLHF.